Reported below is one TCR beta chain. Its antigen remains unidentified. No base qualities exist here, and no much larger clone lies one base off it. Receptor libraries were prepared by the immunoSEQ multiplex PCR assay. A mixture of 60 forward primers for TCR Vbeta segments and 13 reverse primers for TCR Jbeta segments was used in the multiplex PCR. The CDR3 region of rearranged TCR beta genes was amplified from genomic DNA by a multiplex PCR assay. The Illumina HiSeq System was used to sequence the amplified TCR beta libraries as 87-base-pair reads. For the original study's pipeline: A later analysis tallied 75 million to 95 million unique TCR beta chains across the 600 to 700 repertoires, and about 10 million of those chains were shared by two or more donors. To remove PCR and sequencing errors, raw reads were error-corrected and collapsed into unique sequences using a nearest-neighbor algorithm that merged closely related sequences. Alignment of CDR3 sequences to IMGT reference sequences was used to assign V, D and J gene segments. For a sequence to be retained, a match of at least six nucleotides was required to both a V gene segment and a J gene segment. Rearrangements were called productive when the CDR3 lacked stop codons and stayed in frame with V and J; all others were non-productive. CDR3 was defined by IMGT convention, running from the second conserved V-encoded cysteine to the conserved J-encoded phenylalanine. The earlier analysis of 550 to 650 of the donors excluded any sequence lacking an unambiguous match to a single V gene segment. In an earlier analysis of approximately 500 of the donors, a V segment was called functional when productive rearrangements were above 56.7%, and segregating when the standard deviation between donors exceeded 5%. A statistical classification framework was built to diagnose cytomegalovirus status from the catalog of TCR beta chain sequences. In a later analysis, TCR nucleotide sequences were compared against IMGT/GENE-DB human TR gene sequences so that V and J genes could be assigned. In a later analysis, CDR3 sequences and most-parsimonious VDJ recombination scenarios were assigned using the TCRdist pipeline. In a later analysis, each TCR beta chain was defined by its CDR3 amino acid sequence together with its V-gene family, and reads without a unique V-gene family were excluded. To address suspected cross-contamination and a sequencing artifact, a later analysis removed approximately 590 highly shared, low-generation-probability nucleotide sequences. In a later analysis, a clonal expansion index for each public chain was calculated from normalized within-repertoire ranks of inferred template counts. A later analysis computed generation probabilities with a VDJ recombination model fitted to out-of-frame rearrangements, and checked the results against IGoR. Hypergeometric tests were used in a later analysis to score TCR-TCR, TCR-HLA and TCR-CMV co-occurrence, with a repertoire-size bias correction applied to the TCR pairs. A later analysis estimated false discovery rates by permuting HLA or CMV assignments 20 times. A later analysis grouped co-occurring TCRs with DBSCAN, adding TCRdist sequence similarity when clustering within HLA-allele-positive subsets. For co-occurrence clustering, repertoires with fewer than 30,000 or more than 120,000 public chains were excluded, along with four to six repertoires with anomalous nucleotide sharing. Drawn from immuneACCESS, this table holds only the in-frame rearrangements with V and J called that TCRdb kept. Clones are partly lost; checked studies trace under half to an unresolved V gene and leave the rest unexplained. The D gene and trimming were derived from the DNA, and the V and J assignments and clone size from that table. Present in this sample are more than 140,000 clones, 75% of which were seen just once. 3% to 3.5% of the sample is in the top ten clones.

The cohort comprised some 700 healthy bone marrow donors. At the time of sampling, all cohort members were nominally healthy, though unrecorded immune exposures were likely present. The donor was CMV seronegative and was included in the group of over 300 seronegative cohort members. A peripheral blood sample was collected from each donor, and TCR beta sequencing was performed on peripheral blood mononuclear cells. Genomic DNA was extracted from the blood cell samples with the Qiagen DNeasy Blood Extraction Kit. V and J lose 0 bases and 4 bases, and a span of 31 bases separates them. The germline V gene (reference sequence) supplies CDR1 PRHDT and CDR2 FYEKMQ. Its CDR3 holds 21 amino acids, cysteine through phenylalanine. Only the CDR3 DNA stays, 63 bases, in frame from base 1. The data were obtained in a study of cytomegalovirus exposure and HLA in healthy donors (dated by TCRdb to about 2017). Study-wide context: An earlier analysis of 587 of the donors reported 276 Gb of sequence data and 95 million to 130 million unique TCR beta sequences obtained from about 170 million T cells. About 280 gigabases of sequencing data and approximately 91 million unique TCR sequences made up an early release that covered several hundred HLA-typed donors. A separate validation cohort of some 130 different subjects was used in addition to the approximately 610-subject first cohort. In the later analysis, no new phenotypic data were used to find candidate immune exposures; instead, reliance was placed on TCR beta sequences and their occurrence across donors. Donor age, sex, ethnicity and CMV serostatus were compiled alongside the repertoire data. The aim of the study was to test whether cataloging public T cell receptors could identify signatures of past pathogen exposure. Genome-wide SNP genotypes for about three fifths of the roughly 700 donors were used in a later genetic analysis, which treated that subset as a discovery cohort. The number of donors typed differed by locus, with about 620-630 for A, B, C, DRB1 and DQB1, 522 for DQA1, 600 to 610 for DPA1, and 400 to 490 for DPB1. The study used immunosequencing to profile the T cell repertoires of 666 subjects and linked those repertoires to cytomegalovirus serostatus. Of the roughly 400 genotyped donors, 81% were placed in the genetic ancestry cluster associated with self-reported Caucasian donors. To decide whether each TCR beta V gene segment behaved as functional or pseudogenic, an earlier analysis of some 570 of the donors relied on high-throughput TCR beta sequencing. Among roughly 400 genotyped donors of the cohort, an average of about 240,000 unique TCR beta nucleotide sequences was sequenced per donor, of which about 19% were non-productive. About 5 DR-DQ haplotypes were handled as single units for association and clustering, since linkage in the cohort was strong. The study combined high-throughput TCR immunosequencing, statistical association of individual TCRs with disease status, and machine learning to predict cytomegalovirus infection status. In a later analysis, previously published TCR beta repertoires from fewer than 750 donors were re-analyzed and high-resolution HLA genotyping was added so that TCR occurrence patterns could be studied. Both class I and class II loci were covered by HLA typing, at four-digit resolution. Every repertoire in the discovery cohort had been generated on one and the same sequencing platform. Here is what the overall study found, with its caveats: In a later analysis, HLA-associated TCR beta chains showed more clonal expansion and lower generation probabilities than non-associated chains that were equally common. The only immune exposure information available for the cohort was CMV serostatus. Most CMV-associated TCR beta chains appeared to be HLA-restricted in a later analysis, and the HLA associations seemed to be driven largely by CMV exposure. While some public TCRs were present in many individuals, most TCR sequences turned up only very rarely across donors. In a later analysis, 16,951 TCR beta sequences were associated with specific HLA alleles at a false discovery rate of 0.05. Broadly in line with IMGT annotations, most TCR beta V segments showed up in productive rearrangements about 90% or about 30% of the time in an earlier analysis of 450 to 750 of the donors. Only TCR beta chains were sequenced in this cohort, and the absence of alpha or paired-chain data limited detectable features. Because HLA typing was unavailable for some donors at each locus, only the typed subset was used in association tests. An association between a missense DCLRE1C variant and V-gene and J-gene trimming of TCR beta chains was found in a later genetic analysis and replicated in an independent cohort. Strong co-occurrence of HLA alleles, especially DR and DQ, made assigning TCR associations to individual alleles difficult. According to a later analysis, parvovirus B19, influenza, CMV and Epstein-Barr virus appeared linked to several top co-occurrence clusters. The 87-base-pair reads could not distinguish some IMGT-functional V segments, including TRBV6-2 and TRBV6-3, so those segments were excluded. A further reported finding was that TCR beta sequences accurately predicted the HLA-A and HLA-B alleles for most subjects in the first cohort. According to a later genetic analysis, donors in an Asian-associated ancestry cluster had fewer N-insertions in productive TCRs than the roughly 670-donor mean. A few of the identified cytomegalovirus-associated TCR beta chains were confirmed in vitro to be specific for cytomegalovirus antigens. Because counts were too low, about 15 rarely observed V segments, including chromosome 9 orphons, were left out of the earlier analysis of roughly 600 of the donors. A group of highly shared sequence variants was considered likely to be a technical artifact of the sequencing pipeline. The authors suggested that the approach could potentially be generalized to other disease states and immunological phenotypes. Linkage disequilibrium might explain the correlated functional status among segregating V segments, but an unknown experimental factor could not be excluded. The classifier was reported to diagnose cytomegalovirus status with high specificity and sensitivity in both the original and validation cohorts. The study gave a list of 150 to 200 TCR beta chains associated with cytomegalovirus. According to a later analysis, TCR association rates differed among HLA loci, with DRB1 alleles showing the most associated TCRs and HLA-C alleles showing the fewest. Sequencing depth was assumed to be roughly uniform across donors in the presence/absence analyses, though that assumption may not hold.

In this chain, TRBV13 is recombined with TRBJ2-7, with a tentative D gene TRBD1 over 6 matching bases. Sequenced sample: PBMCs. The receptor's source is a middle-aged man in good health and CMV-seronegative. The CDR3: CASSLGDRRSYSRPFTYEQYF. The nucleotides are TGTGCCAGCAGCTTAGGGGACAGAAGGTCCTATTCGCGCCCTTTTACTTACGAGCAGTACTTC. Full variable domain (CDR3 extended with the reference TRBV13 and TRBJ2-7 proteins): AAGVIQSPRHLIKEKRETATLKCYPIPRHDTVYWYQQGPGQDPQFLISFYEKMQSDKGSIPDRFSAQQFSDYHSELNMSSLELGDSALYFCASSLGDRRSYSRPFTYEQYFGPGTRLTVT.